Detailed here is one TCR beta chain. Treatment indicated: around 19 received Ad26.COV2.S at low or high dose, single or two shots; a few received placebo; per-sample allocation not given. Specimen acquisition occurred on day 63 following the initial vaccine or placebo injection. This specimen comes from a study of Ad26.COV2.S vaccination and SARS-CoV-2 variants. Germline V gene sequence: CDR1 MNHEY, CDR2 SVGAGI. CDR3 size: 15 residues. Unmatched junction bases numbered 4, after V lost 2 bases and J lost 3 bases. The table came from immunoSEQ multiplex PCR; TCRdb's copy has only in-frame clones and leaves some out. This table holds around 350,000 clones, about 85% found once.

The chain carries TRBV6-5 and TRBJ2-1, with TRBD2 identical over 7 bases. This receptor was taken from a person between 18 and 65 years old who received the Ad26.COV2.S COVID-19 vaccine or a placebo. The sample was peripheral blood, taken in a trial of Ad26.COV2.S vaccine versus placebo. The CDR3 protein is CASSYIAGVYNEQFF. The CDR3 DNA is TGTGCCAGCAGTTACATTGCGGGAGTCTACAATGAGCAGTTCTTC.